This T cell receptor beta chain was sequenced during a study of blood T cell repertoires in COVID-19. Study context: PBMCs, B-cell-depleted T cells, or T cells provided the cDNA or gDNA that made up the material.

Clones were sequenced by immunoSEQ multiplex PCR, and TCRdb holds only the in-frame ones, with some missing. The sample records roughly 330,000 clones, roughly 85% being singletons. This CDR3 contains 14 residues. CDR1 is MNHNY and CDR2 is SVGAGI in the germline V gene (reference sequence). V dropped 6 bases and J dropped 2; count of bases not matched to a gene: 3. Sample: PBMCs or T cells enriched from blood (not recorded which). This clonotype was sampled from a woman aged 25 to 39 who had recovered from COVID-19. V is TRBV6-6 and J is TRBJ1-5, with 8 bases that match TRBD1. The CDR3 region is CASRDRAGNQPQHF. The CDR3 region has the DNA TGTGCCAGCAGGGACAGGGCCGGCAATCAGCCCCAGCATTTT.